Below, 21 T cell receptor beta chains from the same sample are listed, as sequenced in a study of T cell responses to AZD1222 COVID-19 vaccine. Clones were read by immunoSEQ multiplex PCR, and TCRdb kept only the in-frame ones, dropping some. The sample has 130,000 or so clones; more than 70% are singletons. This material consisted of peripheral blood, taken on day 0 of AZD1222 vaccination. Source of these receptors: an adult in good health.

The chain carries TRBV21-1 and TRBJ2-3; TRBD2 is the table's D call, not checked against the DNA. TRBV21-1 is listed as a pseudogene. The CDR3 is 16 amino acids. CDR3: CASSKGSGDRADTQYF. The CDR3 DNA sequence: TGTGCCAGCAGCAAAGGCTCCGGGGATAGGGCAGATACGCAGTATTTT.

This sequence joins TRBV5-1 and TRBJ1-2; 7 nucleotides agree with TRBD1. Losses at the gene ends were 5 bases for V and 7 bases for J; bases not matched to a gene: 11. The CDR3 sequence is 14 residues long. Germline V lookup: CDR1 SGHRS, CDR2 YFSETQ. The CDR3 DNA reads TGCGCCAGCAGTTACCAACAGGGGCAAGGTGGCTACACCTTC. Translating gives CASSYQQGQGGYTF.

This chain links TRBV19 with TRBJ2-1; TRBD2 matches 8 bases. The ends lost 5 bases at V and 4 bases at J; junction bases unmatched: 4. In germline, CDR1 is LNHDA, CDR2 SQIVND (reference sequence). This CDR3 has 14 amino acids. Here the CDR3 reads CASSPLAVYNEQFF. The CDR3, as DNA: TGTGCCAGTAGTCCACTAGCGGTTTACAATGAGCAGTTCTTC.

The CDR3 coding sequence is TGCGCCAGCAGCTTTGAGAGCACAGATACGCAGTATTTT. This codes for CASSFESTDTQYF. The chain links TRBV5-1 to TRBJ2-3; D is unclear. Germline CDR1 SGHRS, CDR2 YFSETQ. V was trimmed by 2 bases and J by 0 bases, leaving 4 bases between them. CDR3 length: 13 residues.

The DNA for the CDR3 is TGTGCCAGCAGTTACCAACCCGGGACAGGGGGCAGGGACATTCAGTACTTC. This codes for CASSYQPGTGGRDIQYF. The chain couples TRBV6-2 or TRBV6-3 to TRBJ2-4; 12 nucleotides align to TRBD1. Germline CDR1 is MNHEY and CDR2 is SVGEGT. V was clipped by 2 bases and J by 8 bases; unmatched bases: 10. CDR3 length: 17 residues.

This rearrangement joins TRBV27 to TRBJ1-6; no firm D call. Germline assignment: CDR1 MNHEY and CDR2 SMNVEV (reference sequence). V was clipped by 6 bases and J by 3 bases, with 15 bases between them. There are 16 residues in the CDR3. The CDR3, as DNA: TGTGCCAGCAGACCAACAACGGGAGTCTATAATTCACCCCTCCACTTT. Translating gives CASRPTTGVYNSPLHF.

This clone was observed a single time. The chain has TRBV27 and TRBJ1-1; D is possibly TRBD1 (6 bases). The CDR3 contains 14 residues. The V and J ends lost 2 bases and 3 bases respectively, with 10 bases between them. In germline, CDR1 is MNHEY, CDR2 SMNVEV (reference sequence). The CDR3 nucleotides are TGTGCCAGCAGTTTAAGCAGGGGACACACTGAAGCTTTCTTT. Translation gives CASSLSRGHTEAFF.

The chain joins TRBV7-6 to TRBJ2-3; TRBD2 agrees at 10 bases. The junction had 9 bases not matched to a gene; V was cut back by 5 bases and J by 1 base. The CDR3 contains 17 residues. Germline lookup yields CDR1 SGHVS and CDR2 FNYEAQ. For the CDR3, the DNA is TGTGCCAGCAGCCGGGGGATAGGACTAGCGGGCACAGATACGCAGTATTTT. It encodes CASSRGIGLAGTDTQYF.

This rearrangement joins TRBV23-1 to TRBJ2-3; the match to TRBD1 covers 7 bases. TRBV23-1 is given ORF status, its function remaining uncertain. Losses at the gene ends were 4 bases for V and 2 bases for J; bases not matched to a gene: 24. This CDR3 comprises 21 residues. CDR3 residues: CASSPQGETIQGDAFTDTQYF. The CDR3 bases are TGCGCCAGCAGTCCTCAGGGCGAAACTATCCAGGGGGACGCCTTCACAGATACGCAGTATTTT.

The chain combines TRBV3-1 (or the pseudogene TRBV3-2) with TRBJ1-2; a possible D gene is TRBD1 (5 bases). The CDR3 has 12 amino acids. Trimming pared 0 bases from V and 8 bases from J, leaving 7 bases between. From germline, CDR1 is LGHDT and CDR2 YNNKEL (reference sequence). CDR3 in DNA: TGTGCCAGCAGCCAAGATCGGGGCGGCTACACCTTC. Its translation is CASSQDRGGYTF.

This clone was counted a few times. This chain joins TRBV6-1 and TRBJ1-5; D gene unclear. The CDR3 spans 15 residues. Germline V gene lookup returns CDR1 MNHNS and CDR2 SASEGT. The V and J ends lost 1 base and 2 bases respectively, with 9 bases between them. The CDR3 sequence is CASSEDGSGNQPQHF. The CDR3 DNA sequence: TGTGCCAGCAGTGAAGATGGGAGCGGCAATCAGCCCCAGCATTTT.

The CDR3 reads CASSSPTGPGELFF. The CDR3, as DNA: TGTGCCAGCAGCTCCCCGACAGGGCCCGGGGAGCTGTTTTTT. This rearrangement joins TRBV5-4 to TRBJ2-2; 7 positions match TRBD1. V shed 3 bases and J 6 bases; nucleotides not matched to a gene: 5. The CDR3 length is 14 residues. The germline V gene has CDR1 SGHNT and CDR2 YYREEE (reference sequence).

The V and J genes are TRBV4-1 and TRBJ2-3; no clear D gene. Between the trimmed V and J ends, which lost 4 bases and 4 bases, there was a span of 15 bases. The CDR3 loop spans 15 amino acids. Germline V gene lookup returns CDR1 MGHRA and CDR2 YSYEKL. The DNA for the CDR3 is TGCGCCAGCAGCCCTCAGTGGGATGCGGCAGATACGCAGTATTTT. Protein: CASSPQWDAADTQYF.

The J gene is TRBJ2-3, the V gene TRBV7-9; 7 nucleotides match TRBD2. The ends lost 5 bases at V and 5 bases at J; junction bases unmatched: 13. The CDR3 is 16 amino acids. CDR1 SEHNR and CDR2 FQNEAQ come from the germline V gene (reference sequence). CDR3 region: CASSPRDYPNGDTQYF. In DNA form, the CDR3 reads TGTGCCAGCAGCCCGCGGGACTACCCGAATGGAGATACGCAGTATTTT.

This chain joins TRBV11-2 and TRBJ2-1; D is uncertain. Trimming shortened V by 5 bases and J by 4 bases, and 3 bases separated the two germline ends. CDR3 size: 11 residues. The germline V gene encodes CDR1 SGHAT and CDR2 FQNNGV. For the CDR3, the DNA is TGTGCCAGCAGCCAGTACAATGAGCAGTTCTTC. As protein: CASSQYNEQFF.

The V call is TRBV19, the J call TRBJ1-2, with D possibly being TRBD1 (6 bases). The germline gives CDR1 LNHDA, CDR2 SQIVND (reference sequence). V dropped 3 bases and J dropped 4 bases, with 12 bases sitting between them. The CDR3 has 14 residues. CDR3 region: CASSIRGGPYGYTF. DNA for the CDR3: TGTGCCAGTAGTATCAGGGGCGGCCCCTATGGCTACACCTTC.

The genes are TRBV2 and TRBJ2-5; TRBD2 matches at 7 bases. Looked up from germline, CDR1 is SNHLY and CDR2 is FYNNEI. CDR3 size: 14 residues. The V and J ends lost 7 bases and 5 bases, in that order; junction bases with no gene match: 10. The CDR3 DNA reads TGTGCCAGCAACGGGGGAGGGCCGGGTGAGACCCAGTACTTC. It specifies CASNGGGPGETQYF. Full variable domain (missing parts from reference TRBV2 and TRBJ2-5): EPEVTQTPSHQVTQMGQEVILRCVPISNHLYFYWYRQILGQKVEFLVSFYNNEISEKSEIFDDQFSVERPDGSNFTLKIRSTKLEDSAMYFCASNGGGPGETQYFGPGTRLLVL.

The genes are TRBV7-2 and TRBJ1-5; no reliable D call. This CDR3 region has 14 residues. Germline V gene lookup returns CDR1 SGHTA and CDR2 FQGNSA. The ends were cut back, 5 bases at V and 5 bases at J, with 13 bases in the middle. In DNA, the CDR3 is TGTGCCAGCAGCGTAAGCATGTTTGATCAGCCCCAGCATTTT. It specifies CASSVSMFDQPQHF.

The rearrangement links TRBV7-9 to TRBJ1-1, with 7 positions matching TRBD1. V was pared by 1 base and J by 3 bases, with 2 bases of the junction left unmatched. This CDR3 is built from 14 residues. Germline V lookup: CDR1 SEHNR, CDR2 FQNEAQ (reference sequence). Written as DNA, the CDR3 is TGTGCCAGCAGCTTAGGAGGGGGCTACACTGAAGCTTTCTTT. This sequence encodes CASSLGGGYTEAFF.

The V call is TRBV28, the J call TRBJ1-1; possible D gene TRBD1, 6 bases. CDR1 and CDR2 (germline): MDHEN, SYDVKM. This CDR3 spans 14 amino acids. Trimming pared 8 bases from V and 1 base from J, leaving 14 bases between. In DNA, the CDR3 is TGTGCCAGCCGTAATGACAGGAAGAACACTGAAGCTTTCTTT. It yields the protein CASRNDRKNTEAFF.

The chain couples TRBV11-2 to TRBJ2-5, with D possibly being TRBD2 (6 bases). Germline-derived CDR1 and CDR2 are SGHAT and FQNNGV. V was shortened by 2 bases and J by 6 bases, with 16 bases between the two germline ends. The CDR3 loop spans 15 amino acids. CDR3 in amino acids: CASSLSPGSEKTQYF. The CDR3 nucleotides read TGTGCCAGCAGCTTATCCCCCGGGAGCGAAAAGACCCAGTACTTC.